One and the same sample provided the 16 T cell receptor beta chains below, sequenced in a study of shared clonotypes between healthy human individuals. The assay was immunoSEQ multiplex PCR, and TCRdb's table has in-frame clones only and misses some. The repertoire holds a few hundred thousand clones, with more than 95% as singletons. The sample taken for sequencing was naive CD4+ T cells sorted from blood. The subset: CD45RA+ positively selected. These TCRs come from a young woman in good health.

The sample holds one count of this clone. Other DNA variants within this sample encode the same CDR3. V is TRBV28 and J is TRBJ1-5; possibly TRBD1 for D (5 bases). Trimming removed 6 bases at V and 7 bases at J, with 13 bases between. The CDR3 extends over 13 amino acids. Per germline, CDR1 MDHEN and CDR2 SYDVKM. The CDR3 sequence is CASSFQGNQPQHF. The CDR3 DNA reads TGTGCCAGCAGCTTCCAGGGAAACCAGCCCCAGCATTTT.

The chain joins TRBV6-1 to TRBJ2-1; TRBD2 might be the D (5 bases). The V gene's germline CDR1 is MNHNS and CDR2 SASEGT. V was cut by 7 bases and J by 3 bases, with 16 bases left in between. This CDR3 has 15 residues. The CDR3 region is CASKLQRESYNEQFF. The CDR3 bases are TGTGCCAGCAAACTCCAGAGGGAGAGCTACAATGAGCAGTTCTTC.

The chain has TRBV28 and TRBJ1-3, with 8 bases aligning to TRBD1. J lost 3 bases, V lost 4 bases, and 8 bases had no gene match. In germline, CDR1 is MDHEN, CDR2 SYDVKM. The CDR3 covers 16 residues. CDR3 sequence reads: CASSYDGTGRGNTIYF. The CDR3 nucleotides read TGTGCCAGCAGTTACGACGGGACAGGCCGTGGAAACACCATATATTTT. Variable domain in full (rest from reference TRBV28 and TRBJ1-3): DVKVTQSSRYLVKRTGEKVFLECVQDMDHENMFWYRQDPGLGLRLIYFSYDVKMKEKGDIPEGYSVSREKKERFSLILESASTNQTSMYLCASSYDGTGRGNTIYFGEGSWLTVV.

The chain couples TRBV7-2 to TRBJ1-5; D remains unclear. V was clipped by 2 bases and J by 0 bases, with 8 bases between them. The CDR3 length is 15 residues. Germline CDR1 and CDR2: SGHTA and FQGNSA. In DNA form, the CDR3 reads TGTGCCAGCAGCTTACACGGATATAGCAATCAGCCCCAGCATTTT. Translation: CASSLHGYSNQPQHF. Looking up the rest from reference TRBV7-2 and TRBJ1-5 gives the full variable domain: GAGVSQSPSNKVTEKGKDVELRCDPISGHTALYWYRQSLGQGLEFLIYFQGNSAPDKSGLPSDRFSAERTGGSVSTLTIQRTQQEDSAVYLCASSLHGYSNQPQHFGDGTRLSIL.

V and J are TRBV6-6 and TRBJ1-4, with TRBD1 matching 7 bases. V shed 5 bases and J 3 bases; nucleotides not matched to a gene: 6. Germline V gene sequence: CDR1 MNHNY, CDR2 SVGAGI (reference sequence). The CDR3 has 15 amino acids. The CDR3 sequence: CASSTPGTANEKLFF. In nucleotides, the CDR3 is TGTGCCAGCAGTACCCCCGGGACAGCTAATGAAAAACTGTTTTTT.

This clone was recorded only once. The CDR3, as DNA: TGTGCCAGAAGCTTGGCAACATTAGTCTCTGGAAACACCATATATTTT. This sequence encodes CARSLATLVSGNTIYF. The chain has TRBV5-3 and TRBJ1-3; D is unresolved. TRBV5-3 carries the ORF label, with uncertain function. This CDR3 has 16 amino acids. V lost 0 bases and J lost 0, with 10 bases in between.

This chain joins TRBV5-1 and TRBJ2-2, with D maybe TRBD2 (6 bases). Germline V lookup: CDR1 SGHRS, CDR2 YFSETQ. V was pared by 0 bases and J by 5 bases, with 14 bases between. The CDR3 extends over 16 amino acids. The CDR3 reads CASSLGSRSGTGELFF. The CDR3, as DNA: TGCGCCAGCAGCTTGGGGTCCCGGAGCGGGACCGGGGAGCTGTTTTTT.

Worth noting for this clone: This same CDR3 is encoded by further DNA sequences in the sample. As DNA, the CDR3 is TGTGCCAGCTCACCCGGAGGGCAAGAGACCCAGTACTTC. Protein product: CASSPGGQETQYF. The chain joins TRBV18 to TRBJ2-5, with a possible D match to TRBD2 (6 bases). V lost 3 bases and J lost 2, with 7 bases in between. Germline CDR1 KGHSH, CDR2 LQKENI. The CDR3 spans 13 residues.

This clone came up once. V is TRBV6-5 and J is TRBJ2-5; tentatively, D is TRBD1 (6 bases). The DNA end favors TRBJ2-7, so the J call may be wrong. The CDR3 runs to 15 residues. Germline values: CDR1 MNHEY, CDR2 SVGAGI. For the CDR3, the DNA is TGTGCCAGCAGTTACTCGGGACACGAATTCTACGAGCAGTACTTC. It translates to CASSYSGHEFYEQYF.

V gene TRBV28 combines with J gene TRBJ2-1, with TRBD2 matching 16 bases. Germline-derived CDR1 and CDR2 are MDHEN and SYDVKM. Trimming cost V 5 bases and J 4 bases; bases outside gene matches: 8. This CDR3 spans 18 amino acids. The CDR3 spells CASSRGLAGGPRYNEQFF. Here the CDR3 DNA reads TGTGCCAGCAGTAGGGGACTAGCGGGAGGGCCAAGGTACAATGAGCAGTTCTTC.

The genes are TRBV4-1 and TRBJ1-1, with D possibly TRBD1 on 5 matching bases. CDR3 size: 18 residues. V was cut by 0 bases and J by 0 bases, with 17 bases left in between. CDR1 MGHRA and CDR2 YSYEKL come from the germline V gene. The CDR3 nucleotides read TGCGCCAGCAGCCAAGATCAGCTGGGGTGGGGGGTGAACACTGAAGCTTTCTTT. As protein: CASSQDQLGWGVNTEAFF.

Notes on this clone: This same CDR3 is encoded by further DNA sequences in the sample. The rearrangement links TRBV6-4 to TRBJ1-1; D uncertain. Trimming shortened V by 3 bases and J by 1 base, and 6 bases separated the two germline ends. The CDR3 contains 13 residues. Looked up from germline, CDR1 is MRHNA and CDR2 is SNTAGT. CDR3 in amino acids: CASSEYRNTEAFF. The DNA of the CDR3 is TGTGCCAGCAGTGAATACAGGAACACTGAAGCTTTCTTT.

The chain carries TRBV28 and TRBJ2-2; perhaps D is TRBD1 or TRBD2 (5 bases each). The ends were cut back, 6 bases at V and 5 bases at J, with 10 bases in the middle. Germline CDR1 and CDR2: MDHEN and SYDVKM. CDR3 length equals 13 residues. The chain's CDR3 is CASRGTLTGELFF. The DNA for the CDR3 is TGTGCCAGCAGGGGGACGCTAACCGGGGAGCTGTTTTTT.

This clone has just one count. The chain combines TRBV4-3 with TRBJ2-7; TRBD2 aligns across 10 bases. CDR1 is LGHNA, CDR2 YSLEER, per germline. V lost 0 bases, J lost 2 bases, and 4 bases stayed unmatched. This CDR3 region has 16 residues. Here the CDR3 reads CASSQDLAGAPYEQYF. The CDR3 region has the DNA TGCGCCAGCAGCCAAGACCTAGCGGGAGCCCCCTACGAGCAGTACTTC.

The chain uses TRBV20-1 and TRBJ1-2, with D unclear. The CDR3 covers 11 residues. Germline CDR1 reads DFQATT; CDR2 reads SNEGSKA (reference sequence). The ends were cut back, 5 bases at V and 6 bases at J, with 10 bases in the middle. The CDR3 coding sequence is TGCAGTGCTCCAAGGTCCGATGGCTACACCTTC. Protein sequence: CSAPRSDGYTF.

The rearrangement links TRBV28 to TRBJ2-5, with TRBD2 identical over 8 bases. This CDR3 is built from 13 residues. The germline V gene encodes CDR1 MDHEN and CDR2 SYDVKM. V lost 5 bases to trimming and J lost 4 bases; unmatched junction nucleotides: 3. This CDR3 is CASSREGLETQYF. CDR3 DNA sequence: TGTGCCAGCAGTCGGGAGGGACTAGAGACCCAGTACTTC.